The 2 T cell receptor beta chains below all came from one sample that was sequenced in a study of blood T cell repertoires in COVID-19 (dated by TCRdb to about 2020). Library method: the immunoSEQ multiplex PCR assay. TCRdb took this table from immuneACCESS and kept in-frame rearrangements with V and J called. Such tables lack part of the clones; where checked against another copy, unresolved V genes explain under half of the gap, and the rest is unexplained. The sample profile shows 73,000 or so clones; around four fifths of them were found once. 22% of the sample comes from the top ten. The sequencing input was peripheral blood. The receptor set was obtained from a man aged 55 to 69 with acute or convalescent COVID-19.

This clone occurred a few times. This sequence joins TRBV28 and TRBJ2-7; 11 positions agree with TRBD2. Germline CDR1 MDHEN, CDR2 SYDVKM. The CDR3 is 16 residues long. The junction had 9 bases not matched to a gene; V was cut back by 4 bases and J by 4 bases. In DNA, the CDR3 is TGTGCCAGCAGTTCCTATGGGGGACTAGCGGAATACGAGCAGTACTTC. This sequence encodes CASSSYGGLAEYEQYF.

This clone was detected only once. The rearrangement links TRBV7-9 to TRBJ2-5; 8 bases are a match to TRBD1. The CDR3 runs 14 residues. Germline V lookup: CDR1 SEHNR, CDR2 FQNEAQ (reference sequence). V was pared by 7 bases and J by 4 bases, with 8 bases of the junction left unmatched. This chain's CDR3 is CASNRQGRVETQYF. In nucleotides, the CDR3 is TGTGCCAGCAACCGACAGGGGCGTGTAGAGACCCAGTACTTC.